This T cell receptor (beta chain) was identified in a study of blood T cell repertoires in COVID-19. Study-level background: Acute and convalescent COVID-19 specimens originated in the United States, Italy and Spain. PBMCs, B-cell-depleted T cells, or T cells provided the cDNA or gDNA that made up the material.

V was trimmed by 3 bases and J by 4 bases, leaving 7 bases between them. The CDR3 has 13 amino acids. Germline CDR1 and CDR2: SNHLY and FYNNEI. Under the authors' procedure: Estimation of nucleated cell counts was performed using reference gene primer amplification. TCRdb's copy holds only in-frame clones and misses some; the assay was immunoSEQ multiplex PCR. V and J calls and clone size are as listed in that table; D and trimming were resolved from the DNA. The table shows 450,000 or so clones, with 89% occurring only once. The Seattle patients, enrolled during active infection, were followed longitudinally.

The source of this sequence is a man aged 18-30 years with COVID-19, enrolled during active disease. The sample consisted of peripheral blood. The J gene is TRBJ1-5, the V gene TRBV2; D remains ambiguous. CDR3 residues: CASSEEVNQPQHF. DNA for the CDR3: TGTGCCAGCAGTGAGGAGGTAAATCAGCCCCAGCATTTT. The full variable domain, rest sourced from reference TRBV2 and TRBJ1-5, is EPEVTQTPSHQVTQMGQEVILRCVPISNHLYFYWYRQILGQKVEFLVSFYNNEISEKSEIFDDQFSVERPDGSNFTLKIRSTKLEDSAMYFCASSEEVNQPQHFGDGTRLSIL.